This is a list of T cell receptor beta chains from one sample in a study of blood T cell repertoires in COVID-19. Clones were read by immunoSEQ multiplex PCR, and TCRdb kept only the in-frame ones, dropping some. The repertoire holds a few hundred thousand clones, around 80% seen once, with approximately 7.4% in the top ten. The sequencing input was PBMCs or T cells enriched from blood (not recorded which). The receptors shown here come from a woman in her thirties or forties with acute COVID-19. Each CDR3 is given with its conserved first and last residue. The D gene is left open where the match is weak. For some rows the clone size is stated as once, few or many, or as a class when expanded; others skip it.

d_call	v_call	cdr3_length	j_call	clone_size	cdr3_aa	cdr3_nt
NA	TRBV10-3	14	TRBJ2-3	NA	CAISLEASTDTQYF	TGTGCCATCAGCCTAGAAGCTAGCACAGATACGCAGTATTTT
TRBD1	TRBV2	13	TRBJ1-2	NA	CASSGQENYGYTF	TGTGCCAGCTCGGGACAGGAAAACTATGGCTACACCTTC
NA	TRBV7-2	15	TRBJ1-1	NA	CASSLGVTGFTEAFF	TGTGCCAGCAGCTTAGGAGTAACAGGGTTCACTGAAGCTTTCTTT
TRBD1	TRBV19	18	TRBJ2-4	NA	CASSMLVGTGTAKNIQYF	TGTGCCAGTAGTATGTTAGTCGGGACAGGGACAGCCAAAAACATTCAGTACTTC
NA	TRBV4-3	17	TRBJ1-3	NA	CASSQDWGSGAGNTIYF	TGCGCCAGCAGCCAAGATTGGGGGTCAGGGGCTGGAAACACCATATATTTT
NA	TRBV7-9	15	TRBJ2-3	NA	CASERRSDQIDTQYF	TGTGCCAGCGAGCGGAGGTCCGACCAAATCGATACGCAGTATTTT
NA	TRBV5-5	13	TRBJ1-1	NA	CASRALDGQEAFF	TGTGCCAGCAGAGCTTTGGACGGACAGGAAGCTTTCTTT
TRBD1	TRBV7-9	15	TRBJ2-5	NA	CANNGQGDPGETQYF	TGTGCCAACAACGGACAGGGGGATCCGGGAGAGACCCAGTACTTC
NA	TRBV28	12	TRBJ1-6	NA	CASSLAHSPLHF	TGTGCCAGCAGTTTGGCCCATTCACCCCTCCACTTT
NA	TRBV7-8	17	TRBJ1-6	NA	CASKPVEASSYNSPLHF	TGTGCCAGTAAGCCGGTCGAGGCAAGCTCCTATAATTCACCCCTCCACTTT
NA	TRBV10-1	15	TRBJ1-3	NA	CASSEFGDSGNTIYF	TGCGCCAGCAGTGAGTTTGGAGACTCTGGAAACACCATATATTTT
NA	TRBV30	10	TRBJ2-3	NA	CAWGGDTQYF	TGTGCCTGGGGGGGGGATACGCAGTATTTT
NA	TRBV12-3/TRBV12-4	12	TRBJ1-1	NA	CASSLNGGVAFF	TGTGCCAGCAGTTTAAACGGGGGAGTTGCTTTCTTT
TRBD1	TRBV3-1/TRBV3-2	16	TRBJ2-1	NA	CASSRSTGQGIFGEFF	TGTGCCAGCAGCCGAAGCACTGGACAGGGGATATTTGGGGAGTTCTTC
NA	TRBV10-3	13	TRBJ1-5	NA	CAISESMQEPQHF	TGTGCCATCAGTGAGTCGATGCAGGAACCCCAGCATTTT
NA	TRBV11-3	14	TRBJ2-7	NA	CASSLPGPYAEQYF	TGTGCCAGCAGCTTACCCGGTCCCTACGCGGAGCAGTACTTC
NA	TRBV15	16	TRBJ2-2	NA	CATSRDSYRNTGELFF	TGTGCCACCAGCAGAGATAGTTACAGGAACACCGGGGAGCTGTTTTTT
TRBD1	TRBV6-5	14	TRBJ1-4	NA	CASSRQGENEKLFF	TGTGCCAGCAGTCGACAGGGGGAGAATGAAAAACTGTTTTTT
TRBD1	TRBV9	17	TRBJ2-2	once	CASSVLSGQGVTGELFF	TGTGCCAGCAGCGTATTAAGTGGACAGGGAGTCACCGGGGAGCTGTTTTTT
TRBD2	TRBV30	15	TRBJ2-3	NA	CAWSLTSGSTDTQYF	TGTGCCTGGAGCCTTACTAGCGGCAGCACAGATACGCAGTATTTT
NA	TRBV7-7	15	TRBJ2-5	NA	CASSPWGVGKETQYF	TGTGCTAGCAGCCCATGGGGGGTCGGGAAAGAGACCCAGTACTTC
TRBD1	TRBV19	14	TRBJ2-3	NA	CASRDRGNTDTQYF	TGTGCCAGTAGGGACAGGGGGAACACAGATACGCAGTATTTT
TRBD1	TRBV10-3	14	TRBJ2-1	once	CAITPDRVYNEQFF	TGTGCCATCACCCCGGACAGGGTCTACAATGAGCAGTTCTTC
NA	TRBV28	15	TRBJ2-4	NA	CASSPASVGKNIQYF	TGTGCCAGCAGTCCCGCTAGCGTCGGGAAAAACATTCAGTACTTC
TRBD2	TRBV6-2/TRBV6-3	16	TRBJ2-7	NA	CASSYSGRGLTYEQYF	TGTGCCAGCAGTTACTCGGGGAGGGGTCTTACCTACGAGCAGTACTTC
TRBD1	TRBV19	13	TRBJ2-3	NA	CASSIARGDTQYF	TGTGCCAGTAGTATTGCCAGGGGGGATACGCAGTATTTT
NA	TRBV7-9	16	TRBJ2-2	NA	CASSQRVSPNTGELFF	TGTGCCAGCAGCCAGCGGGTTAGCCCGAACACCGGGGAGCTGTTTTTT
NA	TRBV9	11	TRBJ1-3	few	CASSPGNTIYF	TGTGCCAGCAGCCCCGGGAACACCATATATTTT
TRBD1	TRBV5-1	14	TRBJ2-3	NA	CASSGTGSTDTQYF	TGCGCCAGCAGCGGGACAGGTAGCACAGATACGCAGTATTTT
NA	TRBV5-6	12	TRBJ1-2	NA	CASSFSGYGYTF	TGTGCCAGCAGCTTCTCCGGGTATGGCTACACCTTC
NA	TRBV28	11	TRBJ1-2	once	CATEHPRGYTF	TGTGCCACCGAACACCCACGTGGCTACACCTTC
NA	TRBV27	13	TRBJ2-2	NA	CASSPRDTGELFF	TGTGCCAGCAGTCCTCGGGACACCGGGGAGCTGTTTTTT
TRBD1	TRBV7-9	15	TRBJ1-6	NA	CASSPSGTGNSPLHF	TGTGCCAGCAGCCCATCCGGGACAGGGAACTCACCCCTCCACTTT
NA	TRBV5-4	14	TRBJ1-4	NA	CASSLTGYAEKLFF	TGTGCCAGCAGCTTAACAGGGTATGCTGAAAAACTGTTTTTT
NA	TRBV21-1	14	TRBJ2-7	NA	CASSKARQSYEQYF	TGTGCCAGCAGCAAAGCGAGACAGTCCTACGAGCAGTACTTC
NA	TRBV19	14	TRBJ1-1	NA	CASSTQVPNTEAFF	TGTGCCAGTAGTACTCAGGTCCCCAACACTGAAGCTTTCTTT
TRBD1	TRBV5-1	12	TRBJ1-1	NA	CASSSTGAAAFF	TGCGCCAGCAGCTCGACAGGGGCTGCAGCTTTCTTT
NA	TRBV25-1	15	TRBJ1-5	NA	CASSEIREINQPQHF	TGTGCCAGCAGTGAAATCCGGGAGATCAATCAGCCCCAGCATTTT
NA	TRBV4-1	15	TRBJ1-2	NA	CASSQGAGPPKGYTF	TGCGCCAGCAGCCAAGGGGCAGGGCCGCCTAAAGGCTACACCTTC
TRBD1	TRBV18	16	TRBJ1-3	many	CASSPRDRVSGNTIYF	TGTGCCAGCTCACCCCGGGACAGGGTCTCTGGAAACACCATATATTTT
TRBD2	TRBV27	15	TRBJ2-7	NA	CASSFQAGASYEQYF	TGTGCCAGCAGTTTCCAAGCGGGGGCCTCCTACGAGCAGTACTTC
NA	TRBV7-9	17	TRBJ1-4	NA	CASSPSRAGVPGEKLFF	TGTGCCAGCAGCCCCTCCCGAGCGGGGGTGCCGGGTGAAAAACTGTTTTTT
NA	TRBV18	14	TRBJ1-1	once	CASSPVAENTEAFF	TGTGCCAGCTCTCCTGTGGCGGAAAACACTGAAGCTTTCTTT
NA	TRBV24-1	14	TRBJ1-4	NA	CATSTGRTNEKLFF	TGTGCCACCAGTACCGGGAGGACTAATGAAAAACTGTTTTTT
NA	TRBV27	17	TRBJ1-5	NA	CASSSIIQGWSGQPQHF	TGTGCCAGCAGTTCAATAATACAGGGCTGGAGTGGTCAGCCCCAGCATTTT
TRBD2	TRBV19	17	TRBJ2-1	NA	CASSIDATSGVYNEQFF	TGTGCCAGTAGTATAGATGCGACTAGCGGGGTCTACAATGAGCAGTTCTTC
NA	TRBV5-1	14	TRBJ1-1	NA	CASALDATDTEAFF	TGCGCCAGCGCCCTAGATGCCACGGACACTGAAGCTTTCTTT
NA	TRBV29-1	13	TRBJ1-1	NA	CSVQSGVNTEAFF	TGCAGCGTCCAATCAGGGGTTAACACTGAAGCTTTCTTT
TRBD2	TRBV5-1	16	TRBJ2-5	NA	CASSLVVAGYQETQYF	TGCGCCAGCAGCTTGGTGGTAGCGGGGTACCAAGAGACCCAGTACTTC
NA	TRBV28	15	TRBJ1-2	few	CASSFRTEGNYGYTF	TGTGCCAGCAGTTTTAGGACAGAGGGGAATTATGGCTACACCTTC